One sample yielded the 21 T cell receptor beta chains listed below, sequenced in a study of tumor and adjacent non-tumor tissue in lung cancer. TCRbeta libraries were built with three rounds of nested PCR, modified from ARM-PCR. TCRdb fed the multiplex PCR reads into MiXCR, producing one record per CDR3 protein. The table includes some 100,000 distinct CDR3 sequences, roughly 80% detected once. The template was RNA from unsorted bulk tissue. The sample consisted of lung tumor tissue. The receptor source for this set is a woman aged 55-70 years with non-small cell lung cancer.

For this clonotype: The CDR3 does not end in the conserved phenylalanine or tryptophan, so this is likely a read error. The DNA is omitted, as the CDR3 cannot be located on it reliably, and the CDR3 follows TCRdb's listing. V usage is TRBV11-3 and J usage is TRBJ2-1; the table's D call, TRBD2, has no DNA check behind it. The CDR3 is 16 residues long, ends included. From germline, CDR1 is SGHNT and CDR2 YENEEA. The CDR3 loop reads CASSLGTNGKNNEEFL.

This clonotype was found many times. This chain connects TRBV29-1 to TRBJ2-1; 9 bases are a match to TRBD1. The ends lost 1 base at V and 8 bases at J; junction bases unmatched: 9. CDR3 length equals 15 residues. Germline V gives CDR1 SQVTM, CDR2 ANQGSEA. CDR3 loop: CSVEGGRQGVYEQFF. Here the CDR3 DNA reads TGCAGCGTTGAAGGTGGGAGACAGGGGGTCTATGAGCAGTTCTTC.

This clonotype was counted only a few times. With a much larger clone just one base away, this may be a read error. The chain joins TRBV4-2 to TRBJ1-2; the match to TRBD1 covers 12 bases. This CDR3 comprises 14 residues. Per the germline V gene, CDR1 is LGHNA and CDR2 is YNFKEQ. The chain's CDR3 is CASSPGQGAYGCTF. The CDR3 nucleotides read TGTGCCAGCAGCCCGGGACAGGGGGCATATGGCTGCACCTTC.

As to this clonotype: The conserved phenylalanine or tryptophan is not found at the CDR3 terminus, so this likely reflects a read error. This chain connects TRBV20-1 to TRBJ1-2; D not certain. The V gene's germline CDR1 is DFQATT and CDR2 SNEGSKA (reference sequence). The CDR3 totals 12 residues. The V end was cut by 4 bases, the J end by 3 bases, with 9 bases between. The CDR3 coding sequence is TGCAGTGCTACTCCCCCCTACTATGGCTACACCCTC. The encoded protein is CSATPPYYGYTL.

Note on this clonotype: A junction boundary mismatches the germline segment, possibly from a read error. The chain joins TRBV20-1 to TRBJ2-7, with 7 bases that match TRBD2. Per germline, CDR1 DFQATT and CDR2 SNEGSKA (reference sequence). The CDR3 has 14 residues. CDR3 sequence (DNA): TGCAATGCTAGGAGGCGGGAGAACTCCTACGAGCAATACTTC. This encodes CNARRRENSYEQYF.

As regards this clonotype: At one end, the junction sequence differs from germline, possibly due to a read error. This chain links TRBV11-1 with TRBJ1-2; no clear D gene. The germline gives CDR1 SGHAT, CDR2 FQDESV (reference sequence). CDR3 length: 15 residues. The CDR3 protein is CVSNFGSGSNYGYTF. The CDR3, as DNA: TGTGTCAGCAACTTTGGGTCGGGATCTAACTATGGCTACACCTTC.

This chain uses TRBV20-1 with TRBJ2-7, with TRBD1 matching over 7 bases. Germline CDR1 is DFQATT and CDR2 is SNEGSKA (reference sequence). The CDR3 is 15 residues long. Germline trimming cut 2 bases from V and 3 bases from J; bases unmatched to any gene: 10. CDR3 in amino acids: CSARPGTVAFYEQYF. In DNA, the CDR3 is TGCAGTGCTAGACCTGGGACAGTGGCATTCTACGAGCAGTACTTC.

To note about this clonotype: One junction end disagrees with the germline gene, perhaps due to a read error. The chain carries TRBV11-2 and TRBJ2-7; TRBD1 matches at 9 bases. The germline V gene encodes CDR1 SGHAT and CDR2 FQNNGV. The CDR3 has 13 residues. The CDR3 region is CTSSFTGGSGQYF. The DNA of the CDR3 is TGTACCAGCAGCTTTACAGGGGGCAGCGGGCAGTACTTC.

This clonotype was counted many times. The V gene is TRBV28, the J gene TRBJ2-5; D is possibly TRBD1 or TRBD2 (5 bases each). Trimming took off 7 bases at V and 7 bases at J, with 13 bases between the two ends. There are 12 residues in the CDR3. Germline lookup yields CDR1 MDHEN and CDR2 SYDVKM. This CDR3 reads CASTSPGGTQYF. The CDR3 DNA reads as TGTGCCAGCACAAGCCCTGGGGGGACCCAGTACTTC. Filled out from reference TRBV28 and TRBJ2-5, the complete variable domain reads DVKVTQSSRYLVKRTGEKVFLECVQDMDHENMFWYRQDPGLGLRLIYFSYDVKMKEKGDIPEGYSVSREKKERFSLILESASTNQTSMYLCASTSPGGTQYFGPGTRLLVL.

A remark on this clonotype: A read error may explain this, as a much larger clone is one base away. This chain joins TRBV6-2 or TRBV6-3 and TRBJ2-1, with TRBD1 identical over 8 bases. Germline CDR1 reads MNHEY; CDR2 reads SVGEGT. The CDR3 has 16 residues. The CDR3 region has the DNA TGTGCCAGCAGTGGTCGGACAGGGCCTTACTACAATGATCAGTTCTTC. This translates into CASSGRTGPYYNDQFF.

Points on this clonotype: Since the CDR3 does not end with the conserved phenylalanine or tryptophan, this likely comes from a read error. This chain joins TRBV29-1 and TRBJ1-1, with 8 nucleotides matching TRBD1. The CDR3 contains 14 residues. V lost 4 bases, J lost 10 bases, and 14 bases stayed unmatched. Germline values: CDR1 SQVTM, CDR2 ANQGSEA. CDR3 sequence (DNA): TGCAGCGTTGGTCCCGATGGGACAGGATCTGTAGCTTTCTTA. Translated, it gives CSVGPDGTGSVAFL.

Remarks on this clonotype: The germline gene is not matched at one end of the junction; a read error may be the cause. The CDR3 DNA reads TGTGCCAGCAGCTTAGAGTCGACTAGCGGGAGCCACAATAAGAAGTTTTTC. This translates into CASSLESTSGSHNKKFF. The rearrangement uses TRBV11-3 and TRBJ2-1, with TRBD2 matching over 12 bases. This CDR3 comprises 17 residues. Looked up from germline, CDR1 is SGHNT and CDR2 is YENEEA.

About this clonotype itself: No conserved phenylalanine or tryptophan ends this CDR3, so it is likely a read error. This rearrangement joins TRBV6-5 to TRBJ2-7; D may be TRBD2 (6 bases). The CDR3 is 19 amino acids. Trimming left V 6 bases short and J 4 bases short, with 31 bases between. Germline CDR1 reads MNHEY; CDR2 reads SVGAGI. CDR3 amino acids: CASSYAGGLRGTLPYEQYL. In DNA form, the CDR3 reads TGTGCCAGCAGCTATGCCGGAGGGTTGCGGGGCACACTACCGTACGAGCAGTACTTG.

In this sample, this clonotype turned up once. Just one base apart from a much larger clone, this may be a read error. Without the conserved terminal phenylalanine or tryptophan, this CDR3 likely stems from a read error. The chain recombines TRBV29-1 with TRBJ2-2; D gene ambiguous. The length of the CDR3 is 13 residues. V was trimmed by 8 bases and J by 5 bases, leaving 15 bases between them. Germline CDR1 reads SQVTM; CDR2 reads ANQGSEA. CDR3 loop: CSIGSMGTGELFS. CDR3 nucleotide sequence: TGCAGCATTGGCTCTATGGGGACCGGGGAGCTGTTTTCT.

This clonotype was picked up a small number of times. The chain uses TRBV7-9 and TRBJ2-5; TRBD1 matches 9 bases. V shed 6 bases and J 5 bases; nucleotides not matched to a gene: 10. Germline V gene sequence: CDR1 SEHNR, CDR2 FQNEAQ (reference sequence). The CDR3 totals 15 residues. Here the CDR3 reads CASRSGTGSEETQYF. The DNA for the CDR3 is TGTGCCAGCAGGTCCGGGACAGGGTCGGAGGAGACCCAGTACTTC. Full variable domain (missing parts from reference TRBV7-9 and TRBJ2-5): DTGVSQNPRHKITKRGQNVTFRCDPISEHNRLYWYRQTLGQGPEFLTYFQNEAQLEKSRLLSDRFSAERPKGSFSTLEIQRTEQGDSAMYLCASRSGTGSEETQYFGPGTRLLVL.

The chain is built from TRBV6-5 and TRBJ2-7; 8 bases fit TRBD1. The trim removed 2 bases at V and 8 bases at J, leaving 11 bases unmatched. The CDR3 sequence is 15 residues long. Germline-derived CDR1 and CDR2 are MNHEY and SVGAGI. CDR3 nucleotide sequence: TGTGCCAGCAGTTACCGGACAGGGAAGCCCTGCCAGCAGTACTTC. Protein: CASSYRTGKPCQQYF.

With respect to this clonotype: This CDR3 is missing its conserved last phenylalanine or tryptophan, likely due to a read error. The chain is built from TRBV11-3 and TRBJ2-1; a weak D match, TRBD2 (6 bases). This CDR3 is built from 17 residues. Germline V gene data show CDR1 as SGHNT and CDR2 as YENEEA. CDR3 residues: CASRLELTSGSHKEQFI. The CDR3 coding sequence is TGTGCCAGCAGATTAGAGTTGACTAGTGGGAGCCACAAAGAGCAGTTCATC.

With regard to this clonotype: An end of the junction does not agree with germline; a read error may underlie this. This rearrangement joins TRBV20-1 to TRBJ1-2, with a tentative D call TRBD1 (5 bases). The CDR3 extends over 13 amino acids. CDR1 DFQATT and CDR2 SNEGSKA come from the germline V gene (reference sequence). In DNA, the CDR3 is TGCAGTGCTAGTGTTCAGGGAGAATATGGCTACACATTC. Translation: CSASVQGEYGYTF.

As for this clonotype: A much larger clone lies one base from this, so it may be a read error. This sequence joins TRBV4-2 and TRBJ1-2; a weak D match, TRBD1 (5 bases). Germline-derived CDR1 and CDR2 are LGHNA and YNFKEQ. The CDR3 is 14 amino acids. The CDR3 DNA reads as TGTACCAGCAGCCAAGAACAGGTCGGTCGCGGCTACACCTTC. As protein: CTSSQEQVGRGYTF.

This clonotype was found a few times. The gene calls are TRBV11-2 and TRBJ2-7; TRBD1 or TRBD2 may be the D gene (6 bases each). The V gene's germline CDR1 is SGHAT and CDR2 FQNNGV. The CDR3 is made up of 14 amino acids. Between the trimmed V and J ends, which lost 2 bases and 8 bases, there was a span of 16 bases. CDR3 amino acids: CASSLSTGAAKQYF. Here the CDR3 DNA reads TGTGCCAGCAGCTTATCCACGGGGGCAGCCAAGCAGTACTTC.

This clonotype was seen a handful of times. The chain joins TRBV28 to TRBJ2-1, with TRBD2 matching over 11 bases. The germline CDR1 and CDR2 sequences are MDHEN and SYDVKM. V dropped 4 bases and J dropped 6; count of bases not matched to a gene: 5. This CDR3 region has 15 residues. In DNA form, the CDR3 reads TGTGCCAGCAGTTCATATAGCGGGGGGGGCAATGAGCAGTTCTTC. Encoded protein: CASSSYSGGGNEQFF. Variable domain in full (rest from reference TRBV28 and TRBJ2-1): DVKVTQSSRYLVKRTGEKVFLECVQDMDHENMFWYRQDPGLGLRLIYFSYDVKMKEKGDIPEGYSVSREKKERFSLILESASTNQTSMYLCASSSYSGGGNEQFFGPGTRLTVL.